These T cell receptor beta chains were read from a single sample in a study of T cell changes during pregnancy in multiple sclerosis. Profiled with immunoSEQ multiplex PCR; TCRdb holds only in-frame clones, not every one. Among about 53,000 clones, about 93% were seen once, and the ten largest hold around 0.48%. Material: CD4+ T cells from peripheral blood mononuclear cells, obtained in the third trimester of pregnancy. These receptors were obtained from a female donor with multiple sclerosis, enrolled in a pregnancy study. CDR3s include the opening cysteine and the closing phenylalanine or tryptophan. Each record gives: CDR3 length, D gene, J gene, clone size, V gene, CDR3 protein, CDR3 DNA. D genes are given only for firm matches. Clone size is given for some rows only: seen once, a few or many times, or a class if the clone is expanded.

CDR3 length: 16
D gene: NA
J gene: TRBJ1-4
clone size: once
V gene: TRBV6-5
CDR3 protein: CASSYSTPGVGEKLFF
CDR3 DNA: TGTGCCAGCAGTTACTCGACGCCAGGGGTTGGGGAAAAACTGTTTTTT

CDR3 length: 13
D gene: NA
J gene: TRBJ1-6
clone size: NA
V gene: TRBV4-1
CDR3 protein: CASSSQQGSPLHF
CDR3 DNA: TGCGCCAGCAGCTCACAACAGGGTTCACCCCTCCACTTT

CDR3 length: 15
D gene: TRBD1
J gene: TRBJ1-4
clone size: NA
V gene: TRBV18
CDR3 protein: CASSPWDRGGEKLFF
CDR3 DNA: TGTGCCAGCTCACCCTGGGACAGGGGAGGTGAAAAACTGTTTTTT

CDR3 length: 14
D gene: TRBD1
J gene: TRBJ1-2
clone size: once
V gene: TRBV6-6
CDR3 protein: CASSGRDSNYGYTF
CDR3 DNA: TGTGCCAGCAGTGGTCGGGACAGCAACTATGGCTACACCTTC

CDR3 length: 14
D gene: NA
J gene: TRBJ2-7
clone size: once
V gene: TRBV19
CDR3 protein: CASFPPQKNYEQYF
CDR3 DNA: TGTGCCAGTTTCCCACCTCAGAAAAACTACGAGCAGTACTTC

CDR3 length: 15
D gene: TRBD2
J gene: TRBJ2-5
clone size: NA
V gene: TRBV25-1
CDR3 protein: CASSDTGTNQETQYF
CDR3 DNA: TGTGCCAGCAGTGACACCGGGACTAACCAAGAGACCCAGTACTTC

CDR3 length: 16
D gene: NA
J gene: TRBJ1-3
clone size: NA
V gene: TRBV5-4
CDR3 protein: CASSSGLGQGRNTIYF
CDR3 DNA: TGTGCCAGCAGCTCGGGTTTAGGCCAGGGCCGAAACACCATATATTTT

CDR3 length: 16
D gene: TRBD2
J gene: TRBJ2-1
clone size: NA
V gene: TRBV5-4
CDR3 protein: CASSSDRAGGGHEQFF
CDR3 DNA: TGTGCCAGCAGCTCAGATCGGGCCGGCGGGGGACATGAGCAGTTCTTC

CDR3 length: 15
D gene: NA
J gene: TRBJ2-3
clone size: once
V gene: TRBV10-3
CDR3 protein: CAISESRQGSDTQYF
CDR3 DNA: TGTGCCATCAGTGAGTCGAGGCAGGGCTCAGATACGCAGTATTTT

CDR3 length: 14
D gene: TRBD1
J gene: TRBJ1-1
clone size: NA
V gene: TRBV25-1
CDR3 protein: CASSVVSGQGEAFF
CDR3 DNA: TGTGCCAGCAGTGTGGTCTCGGGACAGGGTGAAGCTTTCTTT

CDR3 length: 16
D gene: NA
J gene: TRBJ1-1
clone size: NA
V gene: TRBV19
CDR3 protein: CASSARQGLGNTEAFF
CDR3 DNA: TGTGCCAGTAGTGCCCGGCAGGGCCTGGGTAACACTGAAGCTTTCTTT

CDR3 length: 14
D gene: TRBD2
J gene: TRBJ2-5
clone size: NA
V gene: TRBV19
CDR3 protein: CASRKTSGGETQYF
CDR3 DNA: TGTGCCAGTAGGAAGACTAGCGGGGGTGAGACCCAGTACTTC

CDR3 length: 14
D gene: NA
J gene: TRBJ1-5
clone size: few
V gene: TRBV30
CDR3 protein: CAWSVAGASQPQHF
CDR3 DNA: TGTGCCTGGAGTGTTGCGGGGGCGTCTCAGCCCCAGCATTTT

CDR3 length: 13
D gene: TRBD1
J gene: TRBJ1-2
clone size: NA
V gene: TRBV15
CDR3 protein: CATRGQGTYGYTF
CDR3 DNA: TGTGCCACCAGGGGACAGGGCACCTATGGCTACACCTTC

CDR3 length: 15
D gene: TRBD1
J gene: TRBJ1-1
clone size: NA
V gene: TRBV7-8
CDR3 protein: CASSLPGTVNTEAFF
CDR3 DNA: TGTGCCAGCAGCTTACCTGGGACAGTGAACACTGAAGCTTTCTTT

CDR3 length: 14
D gene: NA
J gene: TRBJ2-5
clone size: NA
V gene: TRBV18
CDR3 protein: CASSPPLSGETQYF
CDR3 DNA: TGTGCCAGCTCACCACCGCTCAGCGGTGAGACCCAGTACTTC

CDR3 length: 15
D gene: TRBD1
J gene: TRBJ2-7
clone size: NA
V gene: TRBV9
CDR3 protein: CASSDEGQGSYEQYF
CDR3 DNA: TGTGCCAGCAGCGACGAGGGACAGGGATCCTACGAGCAGTACTTC

CDR3 length: 20
D gene: TRBD2
J gene: TRBJ2-3
clone size: NA
V gene: TRBV9
CDR3 protein: CASSVGGGLAGALSTDTQYF
CDR3 DNA: TGTGCCAGCAGCGTAGGAGGGGGACTAGCGGGGGCTTTAAGCACAGATACGCAGTATTTT

CDR3 length: 14
D gene: TRBD1
J gene: TRBJ1-6
clone size: NA
V gene: TRBV7-3
CDR3 protein: CASSHGQGGSPLHF
CDR3 DNA: TGTGCCAGCAGCCACGGACAGGGAGGGTCACCCCTCCACTTT

CDR3 length: 13
D gene: NA
J gene: TRBJ2-7
clone size: NA
V gene: TRBV5-5
CDR3 protein: CASSLWTAYEQYF
CDR3 DNA: TGTGCCAGCAGCTTGTGGACAGCCTACGAGCAGTACTTC

CDR3 length: 15
D gene: NA
J gene: TRBJ2-2
clone size: NA
V gene: TRBV19
CDR3 protein: CASSPSAFNTGELFF
CDR3 DNA: TGTGCCAGTAGCCCGTCTGCGTTTAATACCGGGGAGCTGTTTTTT

CDR3 length: 15
D gene: TRBD1
J gene: TRBJ2-7
clone size: NA
V gene: TRBV11-2
CDR3 protein: CASSPGTGINNEQYF
CDR3 DNA: TGTGCCAGCAGCCCCGGGACAGGGATTAACAACGAGCAGTACTTC

CDR3 length: 15
D gene: NA
J gene: TRBJ1-1
clone size: NA
V gene: TRBV5-1
CDR3 protein: CASSSRGPGSTEAFF
CDR3 DNA: TGCGCCAGCAGTTCGCGGGGCCCCGGCTCCACTGAAGCTTTCTTT

CDR3 length: 14
D gene: NA
J gene: TRBJ1-6
clone size: NA
V gene: TRBV19
CDR3 protein: CASSIVNGNSPLHF
CDR3 DNA: TGTGCCAGTAGTATAGTTAACGGGAATTCACCCCTCCACTTT

CDR3 length: 14
D gene: TRBD2
J gene: TRBJ2-1
clone size: NA
V gene: TRBV6-6
CDR3 protein: CASRYLLAGGEQFF
CDR3 DNA: TGTGCCAGCAGATATCTATTAGCGGGGGGGGAGCAGTTCTTC

CDR3 length: 17
D gene: TRBD1
J gene: TRBJ1-1
clone size: NA
V gene: TRBV13
CDR3 protein: CASSLGRGQVRGGKRVF
CDR3 DNA: TGTGCCAGCAGCTTAGGCCGGGGACAGGTCCGAGGGGGAAAGAGGGTCTTT

CDR3 length: 13
D gene: NA
J gene: TRBJ1-1
clone size: NA
V gene: TRBV18
CDR3 protein: CASRGGMNTEAFF
CDR3 DNA: TGTGCCAGTCGGGGGGGAATGAACACTGAAGCTTTCTTT

CDR3 length: 12
D gene: NA
J gene: TRBJ2-5
clone size: few
V gene: TRBV2
CDR3 protein: CASSGPQETQYF
CDR3 DNA: TGTGCCAGCAGTGGGCCCCAAGAGACCCAGTACTTC

CDR3 length: 13
D gene: NA
J gene: TRBJ1-6
clone size: NA
V gene: TRBV10-1
CDR3 protein: CADRFSTNSPLHF
CDR3 DNA: TGCGCCGACAGGTTTAGCACGAATTCACCCCTCCACTTT

CDR3 length: 15
D gene: NA
J gene: TRBJ1-1
clone size: NA
V gene: TRBV30
CDR3 protein: CAWGATQGTNTEAFF
CDR3 DNA: TGTGCCTGGGGCGCGACACAGGGTACGAACACTGAAGCTTTCTTT

CDR3 length: 15
D gene: TRBD2
J gene: TRBJ2-5
clone size: NA
V gene: TRBV19
CDR3 protein: CASSQARGGQETQYF
CDR3 DNA: TGTGCCAGTAGCCAAGCTCGGGGGGGCCAAGAGACCCAGTACTTC